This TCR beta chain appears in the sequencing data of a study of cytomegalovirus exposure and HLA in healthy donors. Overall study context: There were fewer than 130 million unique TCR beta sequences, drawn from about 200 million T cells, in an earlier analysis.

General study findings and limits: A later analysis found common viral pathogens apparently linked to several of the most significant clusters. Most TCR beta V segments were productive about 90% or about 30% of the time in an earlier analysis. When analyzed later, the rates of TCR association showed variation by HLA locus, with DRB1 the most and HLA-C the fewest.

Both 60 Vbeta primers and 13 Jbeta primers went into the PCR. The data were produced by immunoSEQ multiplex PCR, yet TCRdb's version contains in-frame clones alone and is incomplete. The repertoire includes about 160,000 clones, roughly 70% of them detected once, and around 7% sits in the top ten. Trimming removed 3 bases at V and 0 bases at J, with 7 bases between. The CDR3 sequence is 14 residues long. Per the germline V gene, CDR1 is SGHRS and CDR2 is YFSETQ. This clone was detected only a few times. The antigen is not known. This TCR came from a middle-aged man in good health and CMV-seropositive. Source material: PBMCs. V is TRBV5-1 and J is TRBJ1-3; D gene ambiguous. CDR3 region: CASSSQSSGNTIYF. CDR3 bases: TGCGCCAGCAGCTCCCAATCCTCTGGAAACACCATATATTTT. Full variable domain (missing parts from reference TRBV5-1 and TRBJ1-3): KAGVTQTPRYLIKTRGQQVTLSCSPISGHRSVSWYQQTPGQGLQFLFEYFSETQRNKGNFPGRFSGRQFSNSRSEMNVSTLELGDSALYLCASSSQSSGNTIYFGEGSWLTVV.